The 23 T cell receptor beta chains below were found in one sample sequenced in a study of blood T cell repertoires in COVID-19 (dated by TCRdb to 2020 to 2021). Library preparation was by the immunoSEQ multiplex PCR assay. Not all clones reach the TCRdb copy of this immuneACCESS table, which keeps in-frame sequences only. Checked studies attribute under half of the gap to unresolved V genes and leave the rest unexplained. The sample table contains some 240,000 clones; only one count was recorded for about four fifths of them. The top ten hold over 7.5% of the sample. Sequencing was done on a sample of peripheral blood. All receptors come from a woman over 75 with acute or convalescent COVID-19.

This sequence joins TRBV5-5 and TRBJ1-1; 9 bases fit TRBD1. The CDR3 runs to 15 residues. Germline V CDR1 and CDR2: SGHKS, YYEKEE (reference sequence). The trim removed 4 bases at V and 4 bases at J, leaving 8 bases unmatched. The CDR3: CASSREGTGLTEAFF. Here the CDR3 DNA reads TGTGCCAGCAGCCGTGAGGGGACAGGGCTCACTGAAGCTTTCTTT. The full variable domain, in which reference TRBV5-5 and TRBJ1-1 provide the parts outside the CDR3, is DAGVTQSPTHLIKTRGQQVTLRCSPISGHKSVSWYQQVLGQGPQFIFQYYEKEERGRGNFPDRFSARQFPNYSSELNVNALLLGDSALYLCASSREGTGLTEAFFGQGTRLTVV.

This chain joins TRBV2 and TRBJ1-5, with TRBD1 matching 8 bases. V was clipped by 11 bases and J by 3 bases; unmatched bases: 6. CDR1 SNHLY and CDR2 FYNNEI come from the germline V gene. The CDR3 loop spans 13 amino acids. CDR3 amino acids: CASQGALNQPQHF. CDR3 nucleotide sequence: TGTGCCTCCCAGGGGGCCCTCAATCAGCCCCAGCATTTT.

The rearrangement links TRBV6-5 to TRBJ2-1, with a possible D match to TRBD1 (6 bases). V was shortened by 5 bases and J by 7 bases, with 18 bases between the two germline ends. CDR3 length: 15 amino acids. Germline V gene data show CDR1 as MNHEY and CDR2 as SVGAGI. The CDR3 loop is CASSRQAYGANEQFF. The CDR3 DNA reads TGTGCCAGCAGTAGACAGGCTTACGGGGCGAATGAGCAGTTCTTC.

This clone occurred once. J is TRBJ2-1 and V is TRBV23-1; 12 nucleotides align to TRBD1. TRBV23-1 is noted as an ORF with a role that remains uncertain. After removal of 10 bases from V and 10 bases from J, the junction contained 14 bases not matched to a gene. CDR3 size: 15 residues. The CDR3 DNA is TGCGCCATCTTCCCACCGGGACAGGGGGCAACAGAGCAGTTCTTC. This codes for CAIFPPGQGATEQFF.

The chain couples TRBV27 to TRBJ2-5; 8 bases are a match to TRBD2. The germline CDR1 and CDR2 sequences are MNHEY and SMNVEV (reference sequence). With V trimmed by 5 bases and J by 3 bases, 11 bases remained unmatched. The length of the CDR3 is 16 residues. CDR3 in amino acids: CASSRLGRGAKETQYF. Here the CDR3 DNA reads TGTGCCAGCAGTCGCCTTGGGCGGGGGGCGAAAGAGACCCAGTACTTC.

Written as DNA, the CDR3 is TGTGCCAGCAGCTTATCCGGCAGGGGGCCCACCTACGAGCAGTACTTC. It encodes CASSLSGRGPTYEQYF. V is TRBV7-8 and J is TRBJ2-7; 8 bases match TRBD1. In germline, CDR1 is SGHVS, CDR2 FQNEAQ. The CDR3 runs 16 residues. V was clipped by 2 bases and J by 2 bases; unmatched bases: 8.

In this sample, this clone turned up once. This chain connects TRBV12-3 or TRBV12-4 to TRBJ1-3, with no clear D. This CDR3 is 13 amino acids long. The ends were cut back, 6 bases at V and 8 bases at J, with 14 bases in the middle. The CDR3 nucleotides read TGTGCCAGCAGCATAACCAGGAAGGACACCATATATTTT. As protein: CASSITRKDTIYF.

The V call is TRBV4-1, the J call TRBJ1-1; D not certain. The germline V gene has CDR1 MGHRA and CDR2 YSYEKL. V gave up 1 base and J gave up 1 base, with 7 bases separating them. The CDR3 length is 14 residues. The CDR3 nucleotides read TGCGCCAGCAGCCAAGGACAACGGAACACTGAAGCTTTCTTT. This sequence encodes CASSQGQRNTEAFF.

The CDR3 protein is CASSAGQAVPYGYTF. CDR3 sequence (DNA): TGTGCCAGCAGCGCCGGACAGGCGGTCCCCTATGGCTACACCTTC. The V call is TRBV9, the J call TRBJ1-2; 7 nucleotides align to TRBD1. The CDR3 is 15 residues long. CDR1 SGDLS and CDR2 YYNGEE come from the germline V gene. V shed 3 bases, J shed 4 bases, and the junction held 9 bases outside the gene matches.

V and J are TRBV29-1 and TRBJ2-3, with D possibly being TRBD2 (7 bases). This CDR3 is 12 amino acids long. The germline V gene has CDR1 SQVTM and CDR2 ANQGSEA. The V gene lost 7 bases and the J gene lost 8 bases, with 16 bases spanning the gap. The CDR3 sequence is CSAEGGSGTQYF. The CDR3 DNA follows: TGCAGCGCCGAGGGGGGGTCGGGTACGCAGTATTTT.

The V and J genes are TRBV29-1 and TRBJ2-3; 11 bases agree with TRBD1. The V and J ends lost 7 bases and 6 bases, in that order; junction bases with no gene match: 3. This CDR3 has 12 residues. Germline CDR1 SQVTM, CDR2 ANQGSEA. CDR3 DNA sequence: TGCAGCGCTGGGACAGGGGGGGATACGCAGTATTTT. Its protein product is CSAGTGGDTQYF.

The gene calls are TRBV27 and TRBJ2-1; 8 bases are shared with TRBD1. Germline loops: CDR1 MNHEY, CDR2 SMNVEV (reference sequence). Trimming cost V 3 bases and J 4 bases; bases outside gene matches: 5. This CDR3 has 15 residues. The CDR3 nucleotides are TGTGCCAGCAGTTTCGACGGACAGGGTTACAATGAGCAGTTCTTC. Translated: CASSFDGQGYNEQFF.

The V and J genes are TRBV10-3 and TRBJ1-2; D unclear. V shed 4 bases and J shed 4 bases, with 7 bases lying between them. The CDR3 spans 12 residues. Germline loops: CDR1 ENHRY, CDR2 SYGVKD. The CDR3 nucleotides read TGTGCCATCAGTGCGCAGTTCTATGGCTACACCTTC. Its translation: CAISAQFYGYTF.

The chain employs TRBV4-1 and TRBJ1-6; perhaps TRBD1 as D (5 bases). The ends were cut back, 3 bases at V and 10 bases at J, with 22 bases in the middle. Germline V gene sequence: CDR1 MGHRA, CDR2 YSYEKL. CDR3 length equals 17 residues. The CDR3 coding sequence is TGCGCCAGCAGCCACGAGGGAGGGGTCTCACAAGGGTCACCCCTCCACTTT. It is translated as CASSHEGGVSQGSPLHF.

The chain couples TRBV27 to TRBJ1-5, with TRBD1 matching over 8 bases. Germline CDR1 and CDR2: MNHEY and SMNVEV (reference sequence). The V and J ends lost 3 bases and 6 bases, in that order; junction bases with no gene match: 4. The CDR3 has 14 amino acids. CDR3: CASSLAGGFQPQHF. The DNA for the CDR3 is TGTGCCAGCAGTTTGGCAGGGGGCTTTCAGCCCCAGCATTTT.

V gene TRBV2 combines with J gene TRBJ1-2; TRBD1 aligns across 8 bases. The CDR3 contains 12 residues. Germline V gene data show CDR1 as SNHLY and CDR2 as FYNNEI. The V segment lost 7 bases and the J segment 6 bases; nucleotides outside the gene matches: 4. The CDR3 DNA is TGTGCCAGCAACAGGGGGAAGGATGGCTACACCTTC. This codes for CASNRGKDGYTF.

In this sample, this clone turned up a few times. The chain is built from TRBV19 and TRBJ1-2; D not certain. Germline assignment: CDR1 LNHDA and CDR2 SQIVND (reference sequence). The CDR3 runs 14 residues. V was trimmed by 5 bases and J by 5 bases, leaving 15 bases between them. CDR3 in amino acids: CASSAGTGEYGYTF. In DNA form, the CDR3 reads TGTGCCAGTAGTGCTGGTACCGGGGAGTATGGCTACACCTTC. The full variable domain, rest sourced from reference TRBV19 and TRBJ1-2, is DGGITQSPKYLFRKEGQNVTLSCEQNLNHDAMYWYRQDPGQGLRLIYYSQIVNDFQKGDIAEGYSVSREKKESFPLTVTSAQKNPTAFYLCASSAGTGEYGYTFGSGTRLTVV.

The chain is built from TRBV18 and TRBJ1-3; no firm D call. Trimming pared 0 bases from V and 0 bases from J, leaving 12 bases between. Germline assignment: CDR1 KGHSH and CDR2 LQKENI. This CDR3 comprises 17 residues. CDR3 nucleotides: TGTGCCAGCTCACCACCTGTTGGCGGCAGCTCTGGAAACACCATATATTTT. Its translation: CASSPPVGGSSGNTIYF.

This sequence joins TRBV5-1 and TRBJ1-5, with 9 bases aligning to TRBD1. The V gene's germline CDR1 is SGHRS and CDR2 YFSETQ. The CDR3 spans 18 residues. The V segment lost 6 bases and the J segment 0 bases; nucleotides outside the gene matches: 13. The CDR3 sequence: CASKRRDTGQGSNQPQHF. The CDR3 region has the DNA TGCGCCAGCAAGAGACGAGACACGGGACAGGGTAGCAATCAGCCCCAGCATTTT.

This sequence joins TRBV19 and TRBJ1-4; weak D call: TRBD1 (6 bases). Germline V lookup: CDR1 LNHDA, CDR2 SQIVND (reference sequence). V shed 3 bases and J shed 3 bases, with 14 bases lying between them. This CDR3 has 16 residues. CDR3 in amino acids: CASSISAGVPNEKLFF. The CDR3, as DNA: TGTGCCAGTAGTATTTCGGCAGGGGTCCCTAATGAAAAACTGTTTTTT. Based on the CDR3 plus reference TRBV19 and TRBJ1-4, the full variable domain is DGGITQSPKYLFRKEGQNVTLSCEQNLNHDAMYWYRQDPGQGLRLIYYSQIVNDFQKGDIAEGYSVSREKKESFPLTVTSAQKNPTAFYLCASSISAGVPNEKLFFGSGTQLSVL.

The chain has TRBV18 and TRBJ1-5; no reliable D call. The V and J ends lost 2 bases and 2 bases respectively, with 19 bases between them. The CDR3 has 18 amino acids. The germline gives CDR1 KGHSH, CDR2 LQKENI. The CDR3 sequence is CASSPSGRTGWGNQPQHF. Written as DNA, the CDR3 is TGTGCCAGCTCACCATCGGGCAGGACTGGGTGGGGCAATCAGCCCCAGCATTTT. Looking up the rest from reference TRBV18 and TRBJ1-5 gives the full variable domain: NAGVMQNPRHLVRRRGQEARLRCSPMKGHSHVYWYRQLPEEGLKFMVYLQKENIIDESGMPKERFSAEFPKEGPSILRIQQVVRGDSAAYFCASSPSGRTGWGNQPQHFGDGTRLSIL.

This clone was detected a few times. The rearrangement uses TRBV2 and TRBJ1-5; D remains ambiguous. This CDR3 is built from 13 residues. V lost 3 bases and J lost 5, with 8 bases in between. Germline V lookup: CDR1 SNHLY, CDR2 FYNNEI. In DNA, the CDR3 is TGTGCCAGCAGTGAGTCCAGTTATCAGCCCCAGCATTTT. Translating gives CASSESSYQPQHF.

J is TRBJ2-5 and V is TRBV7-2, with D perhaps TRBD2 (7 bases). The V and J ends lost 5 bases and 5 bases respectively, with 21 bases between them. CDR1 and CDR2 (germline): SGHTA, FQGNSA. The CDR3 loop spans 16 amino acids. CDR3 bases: TGTGCCAGCAGCCTGGAGGGGGGGAGGGGACTTGAGACCCAGTACTTC. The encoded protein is CASSLEGGRGLETQYF.